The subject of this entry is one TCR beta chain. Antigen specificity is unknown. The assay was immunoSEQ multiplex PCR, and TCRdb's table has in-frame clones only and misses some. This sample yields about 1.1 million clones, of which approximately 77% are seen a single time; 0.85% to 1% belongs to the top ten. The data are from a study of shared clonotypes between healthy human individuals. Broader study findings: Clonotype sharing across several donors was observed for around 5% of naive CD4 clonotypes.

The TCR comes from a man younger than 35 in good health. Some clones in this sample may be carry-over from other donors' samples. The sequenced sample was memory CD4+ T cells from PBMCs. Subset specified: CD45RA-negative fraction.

The CDR3 region is CASSLSGAAHEQYF. The CDR3 coding sequence is TGTGCCAGCAGCTTGTCGGGGGCTGCTCACGAGCAGTACTTC. This chain joins TRBV5-4 and TRBJ2-7; D tentatively fits TRBD1 or TRBD2 (6 bases each). Trimming stripped 1 base from V and 5 bases from J, with 13 bases between. The V gene's germline CDR1 is SGHNT and CDR2 YYREEE (reference sequence). This CDR3 contains 14 residues.